The present T cell receptor (beta chain) was sequenced within a study of T cells in Graves' hyperthyroidism and ophthalmopathy. The CDR3 loop spans 12 amino acids. Germline CDR1 reads SGHTA; CDR2 reads FQGTGA. Trimming left V 1 base short and J 8 bases short, with 5 bases between. TCR beta CDR3 regions were amplified from RNA transcripts. During a first-round RT-PCR of the TCR CDR3, the HTBI primer set was used. Each CDR3 protein gets one entry after TCRdb re-called the multiplex PCR reads with MiXCR. The data hold about 580,000 distinct CDR3 sequences, with about 45% observed a single time. There are many counts of this clonotype.

The clonotype comes from a woman aged 18-29 years with Graves' hyperthyroidism. This chain connects TRBV7-3 to TRBJ2-2; D is uncertain. Sequences were obtained from peripheral blood or thyroid tissue (not recorded which). The CDR3 DNA is TGTGCCAGCAGCTTAAATCTGGGGGAGCTGTTTTTT. This translates into CASSLNLGELFF. Complete variable domain (other parts from reference TRBV7-3 and TRBJ2-2): GAGVSQTPSNKVTEKGKYVELRCDPISGHTALYWYRQSLGQGPEFLIYFQGTGAADDSGLPNDRFFAVRPEGSVSTLKIQRTERGDSAVYLCASSLNLGELFFGEGSRLTVL.